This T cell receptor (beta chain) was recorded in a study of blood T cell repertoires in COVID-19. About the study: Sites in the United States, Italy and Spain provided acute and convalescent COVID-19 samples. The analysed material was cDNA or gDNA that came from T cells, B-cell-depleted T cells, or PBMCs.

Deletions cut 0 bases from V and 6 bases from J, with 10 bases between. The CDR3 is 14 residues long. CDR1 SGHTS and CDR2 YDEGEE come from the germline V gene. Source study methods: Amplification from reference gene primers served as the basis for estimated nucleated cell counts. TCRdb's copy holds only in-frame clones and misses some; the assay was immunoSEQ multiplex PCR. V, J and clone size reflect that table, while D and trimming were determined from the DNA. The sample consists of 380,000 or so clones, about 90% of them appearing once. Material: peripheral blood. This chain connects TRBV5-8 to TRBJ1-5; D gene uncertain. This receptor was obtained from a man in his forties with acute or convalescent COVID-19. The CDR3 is CASSLDSSGQPQHF. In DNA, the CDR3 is TGTGCCAGCAGCTTGGACAGTTCTGGTCAGCCCCAGCATTTT.